The sequence of this T cell receptor beta chain was determined in a study of CD4 T cells in relation to SARS-CoV-2 and coronaviruses. Produced via immunoSEQ multiplex PCR; TCRdb's table is partial and in-frame only. Seen here are some 30,000 clones, 60% to 85% observed once, and the top ten hold about 17%. Unexposed donor CD4+ T cells date from about 2011-2018, before the COVID-19 pandemic. The cells were cultured for around ten days before CD4+ T cells were isolated. Cells permitting, SARS-CoV-2 S/N and four cold-coronavirus spikes were tested on unexposed-donor CD4+ T cells. Fresh IL-2 medium replaced half the medium on days 3 and 7. The sample holds a few counts of this clone. Its antigen is currently unknown. This CDR3 has 18 residues. The germline V gene encodes CDR1 SGDLS and CDR2 YYNGEE. Trimming at V came to 0 bases and at J to 5 bases, leaving 8 bases not matched to a gene.

This receptor was taken from a human donor in good health. The chain combines TRBV9 with TRBJ2-3; 14 bases agree with TRBD2. The sample consisted of CD4+ T cells from PBMCs, cultured in vitro. The CDR3 loop reads CASSVGRLAGGREDTQYF. The CDR3 DNA reads as TGTGCCAGCAGCGTAGGAAGACTAGCGGGGGGGCGAGAAGATACGCAGTATTTT.